These 20 T cell receptor beta chains originate from one sample sequenced in a study of CD8 T cells in ankylosing spondylitis. TCRdb re-called the 5' RACE reads with MiXCR, one entry per CDR3 protein. The repertoire has 300,000 to 400,000 distinct CDR3 sequences, roughly 14% of them found once; the top ten carry around 1%. The sequenced sample consisted of blood, either unsorted or a sorted T cell fraction (not recorded which). These receptors all stem from a male donor with ankylosing spondylitis or in good health (not recorded which).

The chain carries TRBV12-3 or TRBV12-4 and TRBJ2-1, with 12 bases lining up with TRBD2. The V gene end was trimmed by 4 bases and the J gene end by 6 bases; junction bases not matched to a gene: 4. The CDR3 covers 15 residues. The CDR3 region has the DNA TGTGCCAGCAGTTCTCGGACTAGCGGGGTCAATGAGCAGTTCTTC. Amino acids: CASSSRTSGVNEQFF.

The rearrangement joins TRBV7-8 to TRBJ1-4; D unresolved. Trimming stripped 3 bases from V and 8 bases from J, with 13 bases between. The germline gives CDR1 SGHVS, CDR2 FQNEAQ. This CDR3 is built from 14 residues. In DNA, the CDR3 is TGTGCCAGCAGCTTGGGCCCCTCGTCGGAAAAACTGTTTTTT. It specifies CASSLGPSSEKLFF.

In its sample, this clonotype was seen a few times. The J gene is TRBJ2-1, the V gene TRBV5-1; 7 bases map to TRBD2. This CDR3 region has 15 residues. The germline V gene has CDR1 SGHRS and CDR2 YFSETQ. J lost 1 base, V lost 3 bases, and 4 bases had no gene match. CDR3 in DNA: TGCGCCAGCAGCTCGTCCGGGGGGTCCTACAATGAGCAGTTCTTC. Its translation is CASSSSGGSYNEQFF.

The rearrangement uses TRBV3-1 and TRBJ2-1; the D gene is possibly TRBD2 (6 bases). Germline lookup yields CDR1 LGHDT and CDR2 YNNKEL (reference sequence). This CDR3 contains 16 residues. Trimming removed 1 base at V and 5 bases at J, with 15 bases between. CDR3 in amino acids: CASSQGAIAENNEQFF. The CDR3, as DNA: TGTGCCAGCAGCCAAGGAGCAATAGCGGAGAACAATGAGCAGTTCTTC.

A few counts support this clonotype. The V gene is TRBV3-1, the J gene TRBJ2-6, with D perhaps given as TRBD1 or TRBD2 (6 bases each). The V gene's germline CDR1 is LGHDT and CDR2 YNNKEL (reference sequence). V lost 1 base to trimming and J lost 0 bases, with 13 bases between them. There are 18 residues in the CDR3. The CDR3 is CASSQVGGGISGANVLTF. DNA for the CDR3: TGTGCCAGCAGCCAAGTAGGAGGGGGAATCTCTGGGGCCAACGTCCTGACTTTC. The variable domain in full, completed from reference TRBV3-1 and TRBJ2-6, reads DTAVSQTPKYLVTQMGNDKSIKCEQNLGHDTMYWYKQDSKKFLKIMFSYNNKELIINETVPNRFSPKSPDKAHLNLHINSLELGDSAVYFCASSQVGGGISGANVLTFGAGSRLTVL.

This clonotype was counted at least ten times. This sequence joins TRBV20-1 and TRBJ1-2, with D tentatively TRBD1 (5 bases). V lost 6 bases to trimming and J lost 8 bases, with 16 bases between them. The CDR3 extends over 12 amino acids. Germline V gene sequence: CDR1 DFQATT, CDR2 SNEGSKA (reference sequence). CDR3 protein: CSAAWTTRGYTF. The CDR3 DNA reads TGCAGTGCCGCCTGGACAACCCGAGGCTACACCTTC.

V and J are TRBV9 and TRBJ2-3; TRBD2 agrees at 12 bases. CDR3 size: 16 residues. Germline CDR1 is SGDLS and CDR2 is YYNGEE. J gave up 2 bases and V 5 bases, and 6 bases lay outside the gene matches. The CDR3: CASSTSGRSNTDTQYF. CDR3 in DNA: TGTGCCAGCAGTACTAGCGGGAGGAGCAACACAGATACGCAGTATTTT. The complete variable domain, with remaining parts taken from reference TRBV9 and TRBJ2-3, reads DSGVTQTPKHLITATGQRVTLRCSPRSGDLSVYWYQQSLDQGLQFLIQYYNGEERAKGNILERFSAQQFPDLHSELNLSSLELGDSALYFCASSTSGRSNTDTQYFGPGTRLTVL.

The J gene is TRBJ2-5, the V gene TRBV20-1, with unresolved D. The length of the CDR3 is 12 residues. With 7 bases removed from V and 0 bases from J, the gap between germline ends came to 9 bases. The germline gives CDR1 DFQATT, CDR2 SNEGSKA (reference sequence). In nucleotides, the CDR3 is TGCAGTGTTGACGGGTACCAAGAGACCCAGTACTTC. This codes for CSVDGYQETQYF.

This clonotype was recorded many times. This chain links TRBV10-3 with TRBJ2-3; D gene uncertain. Deletions cut 3 bases from V and 6 bases from J, with 4 bases between. The length of the CDR3 is 11 residues. CDR1 is ENHRY, CDR2 SYGVKD, per germline. In nucleotides, the CDR3 is TGTGCCATCAGTGACCAGGATACGCAGTATTTT. It translates to CAISDQDTQYF.

The table lists this clonotype with a few counts. The chain carries TRBV5-5 and TRBJ2-3; D is perhaps TRBD2 (5 bases). Germline-derived CDR1 and CDR2 are SGHKS and YYEKEE (reference sequence). This CDR3 region has 14 residues. V gave up 5 bases and J gave up 6 bases, with 16 bases separating them. CDR3 protein: CASSRVVRADTQYF. The CDR3 DNA follows: TGTGCCAGCAGTCGGGTTGTGAGGGCCGATACGCAGTATTTT. Supplemented by reference TRBV5-5 and TRBJ2-3, the full variable domain reads DAGVTQSPTHLIKTRGQQVTLRCSPISGHKSVSWYQQVLGQGPQFIFQYYEKEERGRGNFPDRFSARQFPNYSSELNVNALLLGDSALYLCASSRVVRADTQYFGPGTRLTVL.

The rearrangement joins TRBV6-1 to TRBJ2-2, with 9 bases identical to TRBD1. Germline V gene lookup returns CDR1 MNHNS and CDR2 SASEGT. V shed 6 bases and J 5 bases; nucleotides not matched to a gene: 13. The CDR3 has 17 amino acids. The CDR3 coding sequence is TGTGCCAGCAGCCCTAATACGGGACAGGGTATTACCGGGGAGCTGTTTTTT. It yields the protein CASSPNTGQGITGELFF.

In nucleotides, the CDR3 is TGTGCCAGCAGCCAAGTAGCATCCCTCACAGATACGCAGTATTTT. Translation: CASSQVASLTDTQYF. The V gene is TRBV3-1, the J gene TRBJ2-3, with no clear D. This CDR3 is 15 amino acids long. V was cut by 1 base and J by 2 bases, with 10 bases left in between. The germline V gene encodes CDR1 LGHDT and CDR2 YNNKEL (reference sequence).

The rearrangement uses TRBV5-1 and TRBJ1-2; D is uncertain. V shed 0 bases and J shed 4 bases, with 13 bases lying between them. Germline-derived CDR1 and CDR2 are SGHRS and YFSETQ. The CDR3 length is 15 residues. This chain's CDR3 is CASSLDDGRGYGYTF. The CDR3 DNA is TGCGCCAGCAGCTTGGATGACGGACGAGGCTATGGCTACACCTTC.

This clonotype was recorded a few times. This chain uses TRBV10-3 with TRBJ1-5, with D possibly TRBD1 on 6 matching bases. V was trimmed by 10 bases and J by 1 base, leaving 14 bases between them. The CDR3 is 14 residues long. From germline, CDR1 is ENHRY and CDR2 SYGVKD. CDR3 sequence (DNA): TGTGCCACTTTGGGACAACGGAGCAATCAGCCCCAGCATTTT. This gives the protein CATLGQRSNQPQHF.

This rearrangement joins TRBV3-1 to TRBJ1-5; the match to TRBD1 covers 8 bases. With 3 bases clipped from V and 7 bases from J, the junction kept 5 bases outside the gene matches. Germline lookup yields CDR1 LGHDT and CDR2 YNNKEL (reference sequence). This CDR3 is 14 amino acids long. In nucleotides, the CDR3 is TGTGCCAGCAGCCAGGACAGGGTCGGACAGCCCCAGCATTTT. This codes for CASSQDRVGQPQHF.

This clonotype has a count of ten or more. This chain joins TRBV20-1 and TRBJ2-1, with TRBD2 identical over 14 bases. CDR3 size: 16 residues. Germline values: CDR1 DFQATT, CDR2 SNEGSKA (reference sequence). The V gene end was trimmed by 0 bases and the J gene end by 10 bases; junction bases not matched to a gene: 8. This chain's CDR3 is CSARDWTSGRLREQFF. The DNA for the CDR3 is TGCAGTGCTAGAGATTGGACTAGCGGGAGGCTAAGGGAGCAGTTCTTC.

V and J are TRBV12-3 or TRBV12-4 and TRBJ1-1; D possibly corresponds to TRBD1 (6 bases). The CDR3 contains 13 residues. Trimming removed 0 bases from V and 11 bases from J, with 13 bases in between. The CDR3 loop reads CASSLALGGQAFF. Here the CDR3 DNA reads TGTGCCAGCAGTTTAGCGCTAGGGGGGCAGGCTTTCTTT.

This clonotype was seen only a few times. This chain's CDR3 is CASSFIGTSAEDEQFF. The DNA of the CDR3 is TGCGCCAGCAGCTTTATAGGGACTAGCGCTGAGGATGAGCAGTTCTTC. The chain joins TRBV5-1 to TRBJ2-1; 10 bases match TRBD2. This CDR3 comprises 16 residues. Germline values: CDR1 SGHRS, CDR2 YFSETQ. Trimming took 2 bases from V and 8 from J; bases not matched to a gene: 10. The full variable domain, rest sourced from reference TRBV5-1 and TRBJ2-1, is KAGVTQTPRYLIKTRGQQVTLSCSPISGHRSVSWYQQTPGQGLQFLFEYFSETQRNKGNFPGRFSGRQFSNSRSEMNVSTLELGDSALYLCASSFIGTSAEDEQFFGPGTRLTVL.

This clonotype occurred a few times. The chain recombines TRBV5-1 with TRBJ1-1, with D possibly being TRBD1 (5 bases). V lost 0 bases to trimming and J lost 2 bases, with 5 bases between them. CDR3 length equals 13 residues. Germline values: CDR1 SGHRS, CDR2 YFSETQ. The DNA of the CDR3 is TGCGCCAGCAGCTTGGGGGACAACACTGAAGCTTTCTTT. As protein: CASSLGDNTEAFF. Variable domain in full (rest from reference TRBV5-1 and TRBJ1-1): KAGVTQTPRYLIKTRGQQVTLSCSPISGHRSVSWYQQTPGQGLQFLFEYFSETQRNKGNFPGRFSGRQFSNSRSEMNVSTLELGDSALYLCASSLGDNTEAFFGQGTRLTVV.

This clonotype was seen a handful of times. The CDR3 DNA sequence: TGTGCCACCCTCCTGGACAGATATTACAATGAGCAGTTCTTC. Translation gives CATLLDRYYNEQFF. The chain joins TRBV2 to TRBJ2-1; TRBD1 might be the D (6 bases). CDR1 is SNHLY and CDR2 is FYNNEI in the germline V gene. V was clipped by 10 bases and J by 4 bases, with 17 bases between them. This CDR3 is built from 14 residues.